A selection of T cell receptor beta chains follows, all from one sample in a study of control samples from healthy donors and cancer patients. Using immunoSEQ multiplex PCR, the repertoire was profiled, and TCRdb retains in-frame clones only, with some absent. The sample records 130,000 or so clones, just under 90% being singletons. The source material was blood. The receptor set was obtained from a man aged 25-45 years in good health. Both conserved end residues are part of each CDR3. A D gene is named only where the DNA matches it firmly. Not all rows give a size; the values are once, few, many and, for expanded clones, a class.

V gene	D gene	clone size	J gene	CDR3 length	CDR3 protein
TRBV5-1	.	.	TRBJ1-4	15	CASSLDRAPREKLFF
TRBV12-5	.	.	TRBJ1-6	12	CASGAENSPLHF
TRBV4-1	.	.	TRBJ1-4	17	CASSQEGEGATNEKLFF
TRBV4-2	.	.	TRBJ1-1	16	CASSLPAGGMNTEAFF
TRBV30	.	.	TRBJ1-5	12	CAWGIFNQPQHF
TRBV5-1	TRBD1	.	TRBJ1-6	16	CASSLRTGVYNSPLHF
TRBV6-5	.	.	TRBJ2-5	12	CASSNRKETQYF
TRBV9	TRBD2	.	TRBJ2-5	13	CAGAAGVGETQYF
TRBV23-1	.	once	TRBJ1-1	14	CASIKDRANTEAFF
TRBV2	.	few	TRBJ2-5	15	CASSLGLPIRETQYF
TRBV12-3/TRBV12-4	.	once	TRBJ2-7	13	CASSFDRSYEQYF
TRBV18	.	.	TRBJ1-1	13	CASSPLRETEAFF
TRBV7-8	TRBD1	.	TRBJ1-3	14	CASSKQGAGNTIYF
TRBV7-9	TRBD1	.	TRBJ2-6	18	CASSNFRDRGIGANVLTF
TRBV4-1	.	.	TRBJ2-7	14	CASSLSGTLYEQYF
TRBV19	.	.	TRBJ2-4	13	CASSIGRGNIQYF
TRBV7-2	.	.	TRBJ1-3	15	CASSLEGRYGNTIYF
TRBV2	TRBD2	few	TRBJ2-5	16	CASSDPDSGGEETQYF
TRBV12-3/TRBV12-4	.	.	TRBJ1-1	13	CASSLPGPTEAFF
TRBV6-5	.	.	TRBJ1-5	13	CASSYGGNQPQHF
TRBV10-3	TRBD1	.	TRBJ1-1	16	CAIGDGTGGLNTEAFF
TRBV30	TRBD1	.	TRBJ1-1	14	CACDRGPPNTEAFF
TRBV3-1/TRBV3-2	.	.	TRBJ1-6	11	CASSQVGALHF
TRBV5-1	TRBD1	once	TRBJ2-7	16	CASSSEGGQGTYEQYF
TRBV11-3	TRBD1	.	TRBJ2-6	19	CASSLLPGQGPSGANVLTF
TRBV6-5	.	.	TRBJ2-4	14	CASSPQRTKNIQYF
TRBV3-1/TRBV3-2	TRBD1	.	TRBJ1-3	15	CASSPTGEGGNTIYF
TRBV2	.	.	TRBJ2-1	15	CASSDMGQGRNEQFF
TRBV5-1	.	.	TRBJ2-5	15	CASSLLEYSEETQYF
TRBV10-1	.	.	TRBJ2-1	14	CASSEVGPADEQFF
TRBV7-3	.	.	TRBJ2-2	15	CASSPTPDIPGELFF
TRBV7-9	TRBD1	.	TRBJ2-7	15	CASTPRDRGRYEQYF
TRBV5-1	.	.	TRBJ1-1	16	CASSFVGDGSNTEAFF
TRBV29-1	.	.	TRBJ2-3	13	CSVGGTSTDTQYF
TRBV6-5	TRBD1	.	TRBJ2-3	14	CATLRDRGADTQYF
TRBV10-3	.	.	TRBJ1-5	16	CAISQTGEGSNQPQHF
TRBV11-2	.	.	TRBJ2-7	14	CASSIFHGSYEQYF
TRBV7-2	.	.	TRBJ2-2	15	CASSWTQGATGELFF
TRBV12-2	.	few	TRBJ1-2	12	CASRLERGGHTF
TRBV5-1	.	.	TRBJ1-5	16	CASSLNPDRKDQPQHF
TRBV10-1	TRBD1	.	TRBJ2-1	13	CASSEGTGAEQFF
TRBV29-1	TRBD1	.	TRBJ1-1	13	CSVRTGVNTEAFF
TRBV5-8	.	.	TRBJ2-3	14	CASSLEGGADTQYF
TRBV30	TRBD1	.	TRBJ1-4	15	CAWSVMGQINEKLFF
TRBV5-1	.	.	TRBJ2-7	13	CASSLDLRGQQYF
TRBV21-1	.	.	TRBJ2-7	15	CASSLQLAGGSVQYF
TRBV6-6	.	.	TRBJ1-2	12	CALSGGGPGYTF
TRBV6-5	TRBD1	.	TRBJ1-6	15	CASSYDDRVTSPLHF
TRBV5-1	TRBD2	once	TRBJ2-5	15	CASSLQTSGQETQYF
TRBV3-1/TRBV3-2	TRBD2	.	TRBJ2-3	15	CASSQDSGGANTQYF
TRBV4-1	.	.	TRBJ2-1	17	CASSQGLSSSSYNEQFF
TRBV10-3	.	.	TRBJ2-1	13	CAISEDIRDFQFF
TRBV25-1	TRBD1	.	TRBJ2-7	15	CASSDDRTGSHEQYF
TRBV19	.	.	TRBJ1-5	12	CASSMVDQPQHF